The 6 T cell receptor beta chains given below trace back to one sample, sequenced in a study of blood T cell repertoires in COVID-19. Measured with immunoSEQ multiplex PCR; TCRdb has only the in-frame clones, and not every one. Of a few hundred thousand clones in the sample, around 87% were seen once. Specimen: peripheral blood. The receptors originated from a woman aged 70-85 years with active or convalescent COVID-19.

This sequence joins TRBV6-5 and TRBJ1-1, with no clear D. The germline CDR1 and CDR2 sequences are MNHEY and SVGAGI. V lost 8 bases and J 0 bases, leaving 13 bases between the germline ends. The CDR3 consists of 14 residues. CDR3 nucleotides: TGTGCCAGCCGCGCTGGAGGTTTGAACACTGAAGCTTTCTTT. Protein: CASRAGGLNTEAFF.

The chain joins TRBV4-2 to TRBJ1-2; the D gene is possibly TRBD1 (6 bases). The V and J ends lost 4 bases and 2 bases respectively, with 20 bases between them. Germline V lookup: CDR1 LGHNA, CDR2 YNFKEQ. The CDR3 has 17 amino acids. CDR3 loop: CASSPRQTGFVNYGYTF. Here the CDR3 DNA reads TGTGCCAGCAGCCCGCGACAGACAGGCTTCGTCAACTATGGCTACACCTTC.

J is TRBJ2-3 and V is TRBV7-9; 14 bases fit TRBD2. J lost 6 bases, V lost 5 bases, and 1 base had no gene match. Looked up from germline, CDR1 is SEHNR and CDR2 is FQNEAQ (reference sequence). This CDR3 is built from 14 residues. The CDR3 region is CASSRLAGGDTQYF. DNA of the CDR3: TGTGCCAGCAGCCGACTAGCGGGGGGGGATACGCAGTATTTT.

This clone was seen once. The gene calls are TRBV11-2 and TRBJ1-1, with D possibly matching TRBD1 (6 bases). Between the trimmed V and J ends, which lost 0 bases and 2 bases, there was a span of 10 bases. In germline, CDR1 is SGHAT, CDR2 FQNNGV. This CDR3 spans 15 amino acids. The CDR3 loop reads CASSLEGQFNTEAFF. DNA for the CDR3: TGTGCCAGCAGCTTAGAAGGACAGTTTAACACTGAAGCTTTCTTT. Drawing the rest from reference TRBV11-2 and TRBJ1-1, the complete variable domain is EAGVAQSPRYKIIEKRQSVAFWCNPISGHATLYWYQQILGQGPKLLIQFQNNGVVDDSQLPKDRFSAERLKGVDSTLKIQPAKLEDSAVYLCASSLEGQFNTEAFFGQGTRLTVV.

V is TRBV4-3 and J is TRBJ2-1, with 8 bases matching TRBD2. The germline V gene encodes CDR1 LGHNA and CDR2 YSLEER. The CDR3 has 17 residues. J was trimmed by 4 bases and V by 4 bases; bases with no gene match: 12. CDR3 sequence (DNA): TGCGCCAGCAGCCGGACCACCGGGGGGGGCAGGTACAATGAGCAGTTCTTC. It encodes CASSRTTGGGRYNEQFF.

The V and J genes are TRBV25-1 and TRBJ2-3, with D perhaps TRBD2 (6 bases). CDR1 and CDR2 (germline): MGHDK, SYGVNS. This CDR3 has 13 amino acids. V dropped 4 bases and J dropped 9 bases, with 14 bases sitting between them. The CDR3 coding sequence is TGTGCCAGCAGTGCGGACCAACGGGGGACGCAGTATTTT. Translation: CASSADQRGTQYF. Full variable domain (outside the CDR3, taken from reference TRBV25-1 and TRBJ2-3): EADIYQTPRYLVIGTGKKITLECSQTMGHDKMYWYQQDPGMELHLIHYSYGVNSTEKGDLSSESTVSRIRTEHFPLTLESARPSHTSQYLCASSADQRGTQYFGPGTRLTVL.